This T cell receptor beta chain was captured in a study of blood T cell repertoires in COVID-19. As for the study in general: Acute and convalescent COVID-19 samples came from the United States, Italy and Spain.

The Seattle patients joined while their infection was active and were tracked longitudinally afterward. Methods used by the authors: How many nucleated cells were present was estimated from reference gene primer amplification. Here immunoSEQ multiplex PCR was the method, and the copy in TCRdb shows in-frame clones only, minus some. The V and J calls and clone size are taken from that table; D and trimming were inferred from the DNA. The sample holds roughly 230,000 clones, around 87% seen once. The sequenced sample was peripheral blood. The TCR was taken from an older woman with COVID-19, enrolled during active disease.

The CDR3, as DNA: TGTGCCAGCAGCGCCGCTCAGGCGTTCGGGGAGCTGTTTTTT. Translating it yields CASSAAQAFGELFF. The chain joins TRBV3-1 (or the pseudogene TRBV3-2) to TRBJ2-2, with no clear D. V dropped 5 bases and J dropped 7 bases, with 14 bases sitting between them. Germline CDR1 LGHDT, CDR2 YNNKEL (reference sequence). This CDR3 has 14 amino acids.